This T cell receptor beta chain was profiled in a study of blood T cell repertoires in COVID-19. Study details: COVID-19 samples, acute and convalescent, were from the United States, Italy and Spain. PBMCs, B-cell-depleted T cells, or T cells were the source of the cDNA or gDNA that made up the material.

Assay used: immunoSEQ multiplex PCR; TCRdb lists only in-frame clones, some missing. The profile shows about 180,000 clones, roughly 86% of them singletons. CDR1 is MNHNY and CDR2 is SVGAGI in the germline V gene (reference sequence). V dropped 7 bases and J dropped 3; count of bases not matched to a gene: 7. CDR3 length equals 14 residues. The clonotype comes from a man between 40 and 49 years old with active or convalescent COVID-19. J is TRBJ1-2 and V is TRBV6-6; 8 bases agree with TRBD1. The sample consisted of peripheral blood. CDR3: CASTRQGFDYGYTF. The CDR3 DNA reads as TGTGCCAGCACCCGACAGGGGTTCGACTATGGCTACACCTTC.